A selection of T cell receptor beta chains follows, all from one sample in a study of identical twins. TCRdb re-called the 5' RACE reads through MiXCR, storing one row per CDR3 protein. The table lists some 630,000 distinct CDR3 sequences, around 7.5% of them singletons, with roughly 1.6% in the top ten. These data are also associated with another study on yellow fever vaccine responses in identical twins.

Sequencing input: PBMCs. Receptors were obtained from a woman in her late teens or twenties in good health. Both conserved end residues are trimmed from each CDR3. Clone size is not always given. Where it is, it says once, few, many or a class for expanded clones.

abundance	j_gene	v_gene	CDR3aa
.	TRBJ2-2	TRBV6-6	ASRRSNTGELF
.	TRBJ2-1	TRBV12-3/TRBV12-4	ASSTRGFGSYNEQF
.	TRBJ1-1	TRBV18	ASSQETTEAF
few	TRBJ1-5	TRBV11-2	ASSQMSNQPQH
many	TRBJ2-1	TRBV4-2	ASSQRAGVDNEQF
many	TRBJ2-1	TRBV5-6	ASSLGMGDYSYNEQF
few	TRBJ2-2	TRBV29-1	MGGAGSGELF
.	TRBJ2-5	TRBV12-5	ASGLDARATDQETQY
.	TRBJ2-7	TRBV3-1	ASSQGGTRGSHEQY
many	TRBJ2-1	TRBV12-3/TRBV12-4	ASSHLSGASVNEQF
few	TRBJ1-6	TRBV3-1	ASSQDVGRVNSPLH
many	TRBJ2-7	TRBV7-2	ASSLMGTSSKEQY
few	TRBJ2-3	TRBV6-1	ASSRTGAALGDTQY
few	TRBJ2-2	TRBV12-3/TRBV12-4	ASSLALGPSSGELF
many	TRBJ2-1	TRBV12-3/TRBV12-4	ASSLSPAGVRTNEQF
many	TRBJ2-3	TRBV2	ASSDLLTLTDTQY
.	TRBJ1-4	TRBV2	ASKTDRTNEKLF
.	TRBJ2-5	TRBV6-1	ASSRGGTETQY
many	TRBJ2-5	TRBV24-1	ALRRGRETQY
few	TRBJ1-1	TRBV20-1	SAKGGLGNTEAF
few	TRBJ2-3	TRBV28	ASSLQQSTDTQY
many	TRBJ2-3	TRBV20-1	SAPLAGNTDTQY
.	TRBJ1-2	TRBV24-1	ATSDGDYGYT
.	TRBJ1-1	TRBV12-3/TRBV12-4	ASSPTREKAF
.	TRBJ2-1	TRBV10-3	AISGVGAGIYNEQF
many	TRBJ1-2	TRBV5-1	ASSSPGQGVGGYT
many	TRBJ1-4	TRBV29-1	SVEDLGTGGEKLF
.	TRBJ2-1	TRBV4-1	ASSQGGVEQF
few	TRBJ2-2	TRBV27	ASSTGDSGELF
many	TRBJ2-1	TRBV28	ASSSIGGETYNEQF
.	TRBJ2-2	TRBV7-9	ASSSHSSGNTGELF
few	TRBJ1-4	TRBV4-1	ASSLVVGEKLF
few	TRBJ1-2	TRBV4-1	ASAPGRTVYGYT
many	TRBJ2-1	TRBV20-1	SAREDPSSYNEQF
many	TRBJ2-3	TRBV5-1	ASSSPTGWRDTQY
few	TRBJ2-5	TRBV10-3	AIRGGGKETQY
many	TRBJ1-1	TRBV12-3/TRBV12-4	ASSSRTGGRLAF
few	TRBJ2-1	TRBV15	ATSMGLNRLHNEQF
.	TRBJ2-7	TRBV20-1	SARGSNEQY
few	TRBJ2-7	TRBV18	ASSPSGGRREQY
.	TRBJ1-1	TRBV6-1	ASSGRTVRDTEAF
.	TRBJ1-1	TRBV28	ASSLVLGGPS
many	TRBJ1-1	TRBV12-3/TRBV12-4	ASSLEGVHTEAF
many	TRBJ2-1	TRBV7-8	ASSSLSKFEQF
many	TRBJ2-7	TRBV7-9	ASSPKTSGSYEQY
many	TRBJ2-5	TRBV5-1	ASSLEDSQQETQY
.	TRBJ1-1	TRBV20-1	SASDRGLNTEAF
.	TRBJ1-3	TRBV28	ASNRFGQGVEGNTIY
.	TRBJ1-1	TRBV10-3	AISGGTGGWYTEAF
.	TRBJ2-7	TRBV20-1	SASRLAATYEQY
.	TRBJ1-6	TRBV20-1	SAEGGRIISPLH
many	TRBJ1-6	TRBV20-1	SARFRDRGHSPLH
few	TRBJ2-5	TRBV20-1	SHKRGGETQY
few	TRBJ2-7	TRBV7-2	ASSPWTGNYEQY
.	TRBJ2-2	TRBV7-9	ASSPSGRGDTGELF
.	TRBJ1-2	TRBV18	ASSPGTGHYGYT
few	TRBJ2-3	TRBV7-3	ASSPGWGSADTQY